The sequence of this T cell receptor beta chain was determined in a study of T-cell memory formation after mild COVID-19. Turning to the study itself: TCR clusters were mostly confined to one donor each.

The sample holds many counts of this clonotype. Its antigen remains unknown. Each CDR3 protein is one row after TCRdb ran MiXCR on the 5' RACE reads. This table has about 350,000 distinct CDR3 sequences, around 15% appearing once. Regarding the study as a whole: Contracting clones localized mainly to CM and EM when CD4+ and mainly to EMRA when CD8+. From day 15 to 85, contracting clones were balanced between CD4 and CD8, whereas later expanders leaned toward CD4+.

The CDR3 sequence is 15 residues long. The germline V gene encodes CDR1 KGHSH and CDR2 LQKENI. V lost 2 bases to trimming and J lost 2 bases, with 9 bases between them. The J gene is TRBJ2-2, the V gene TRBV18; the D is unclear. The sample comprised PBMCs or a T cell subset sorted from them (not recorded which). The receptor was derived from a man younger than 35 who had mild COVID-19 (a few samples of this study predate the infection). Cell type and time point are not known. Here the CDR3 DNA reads TGTGCCAGCTCACCAGATCTTGGCAACACCGGGGAGCTGTTTTTT. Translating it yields CASSPDLGNTGELFF.